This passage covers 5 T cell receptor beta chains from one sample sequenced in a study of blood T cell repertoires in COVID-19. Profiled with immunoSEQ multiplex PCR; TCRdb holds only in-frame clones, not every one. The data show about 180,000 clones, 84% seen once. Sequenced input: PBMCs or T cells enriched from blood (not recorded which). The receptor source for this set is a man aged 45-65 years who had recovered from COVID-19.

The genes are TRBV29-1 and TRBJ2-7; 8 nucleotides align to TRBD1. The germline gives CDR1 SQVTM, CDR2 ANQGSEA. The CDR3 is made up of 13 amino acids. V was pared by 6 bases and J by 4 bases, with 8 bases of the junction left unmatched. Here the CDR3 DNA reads TGCAGCGTGGGGACAGGCCTAATTTACGAGCAGTACTTC. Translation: CSVGTGLIYEQYF.

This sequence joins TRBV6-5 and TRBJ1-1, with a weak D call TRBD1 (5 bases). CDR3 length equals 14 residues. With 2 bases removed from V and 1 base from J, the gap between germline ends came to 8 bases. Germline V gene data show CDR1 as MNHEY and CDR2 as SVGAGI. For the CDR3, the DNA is TGTGCCAGCAGTTACGACAGCAAGAACACTGAAGCTTTCTTT. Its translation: CASSYDSKNTEAFF.

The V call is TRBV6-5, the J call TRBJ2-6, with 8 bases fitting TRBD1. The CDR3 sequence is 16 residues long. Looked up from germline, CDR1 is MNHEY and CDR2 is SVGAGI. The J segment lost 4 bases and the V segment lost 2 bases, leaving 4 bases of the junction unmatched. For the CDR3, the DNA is TGTGCCAGCAGTTACCAGGGGGCAAGAGGGGCCAACGTCCTGACTTTC. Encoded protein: CASSYQGARGANVLTF.

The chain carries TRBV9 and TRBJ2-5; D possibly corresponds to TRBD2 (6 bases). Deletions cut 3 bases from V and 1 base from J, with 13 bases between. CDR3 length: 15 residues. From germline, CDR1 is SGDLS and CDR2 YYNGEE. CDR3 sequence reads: CASSGLGTLQETQYF. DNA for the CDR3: TGTGCCAGCAGCGGACTAGGTACCCTCCAAGAGACCCAGTACTTC.

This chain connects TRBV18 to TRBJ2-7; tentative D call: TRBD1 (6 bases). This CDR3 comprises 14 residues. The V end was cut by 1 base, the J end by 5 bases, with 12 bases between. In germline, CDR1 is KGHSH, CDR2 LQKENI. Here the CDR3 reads CASSPRTANNEQYF. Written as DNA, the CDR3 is TGTGCCAGCTCACCACGGACAGCGAACAACGAGCAGTACTTC.